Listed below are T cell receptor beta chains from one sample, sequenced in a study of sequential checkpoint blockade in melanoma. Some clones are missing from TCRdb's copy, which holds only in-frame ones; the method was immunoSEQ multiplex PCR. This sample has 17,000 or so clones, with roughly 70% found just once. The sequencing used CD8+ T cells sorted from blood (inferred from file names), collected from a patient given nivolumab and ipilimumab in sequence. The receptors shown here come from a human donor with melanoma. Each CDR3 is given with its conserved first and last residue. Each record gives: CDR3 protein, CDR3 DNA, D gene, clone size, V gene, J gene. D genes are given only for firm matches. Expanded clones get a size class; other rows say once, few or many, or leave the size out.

CDR3: CAISEFQDRGYEQYF
DNA: TGTGCCATCAGTGAGTTCCAGGACAGGGGCTACGAGCAGTACTTC
D: TRBD1
size: medium-sized
V: TRBV10-3
J: TRBJ2-7

CDR3: CASSTTGYGYTF
DNA: TGTGCCAGCAGTACCACGGGCTATGGCTACACCTTC
D: -
size: -
V: TRBV27
J: TRBJ1-2

CDR3: CASSVSGGVGNEQFF
DNA: TGTGCCAGCAGCGTTAGCGGGGGGGTAGGGAATGAGCAGTTCTTC
D: TRBD2
size: -
V: TRBV9
J: TRBJ2-1

CDR3: CASSSGLAGGLETQYF
DNA: TGCGCCAGCAGCTCGGGACTAGCGGGGGGCTTGGAGACCCAGTACTTC
D: TRBD2
size: once
V: TRBV5-1
J: TRBJ2-5

CDR3: CASSSTDFNTEAFF
DNA: TGTGCCAGCAGCTCGACAGATTTTAACACTGAAGCTTTCTTT
D: -
size: -
V: TRBV7-3
J: TRBJ1-1

CDR3: CASGELDEKLFF
DNA: TGTGCTAGTGGAGAACTTGATGAAAAACTGTTTTTT
D: -
size: few
V: TRBV12-5
J: TRBJ1-4

CDR3: CASRKGGGTEAFF
DNA: TGTGCCAGCCGCAAAGGGGGGGGCACTGAAGCTTTCTTT
D: -
size: -
V: TRBV6-5
J: TRBJ1-1

CDR3: CASSVGQGYTEAFF
DNA: TGTGCCAGCAGTGTCGGACAGGGGTACACTGAAGCTTTCTTT
D: TRBD1
size: -
V: TRBV2
J: TRBJ1-1

CDR3: CASSEVPRNEQFF
DNA: TGTGCCAGCAGTGAAGTCCCGAGAAATGAGCAGTTCTTC
D: -
size: -
V: TRBV2
J: TRBJ2-1

CDR3: CASSRAGLYGYTF
DNA: TGTGCCAGCAGCCGTGCGGGGCTCTATGGCTACACCTTC
D: -
size: -
V: TRBV27
J: TRBJ1-2

CDR3: CASSQEWSGVSYEQYF
DNA: TGCGCCAGCAGCCAAGAATGGTCGGGAGTCTCCTACGAGCAGTACTTC
D: -
size: -
V: TRBV5-1
J: TRBJ2-7

CDR3: CASSYSPRGGPNTEAFF
DNA: TGTGCCAGCAGCTACTCCCCGCGTGGGGGCCCTAACACTGAAGCTTTCTTT
D: -
size: once
V: TRBV27
J: TRBJ1-1

CDR3: CASSVEAGGGDEQYF
DNA: TGTGCCAGCAGCGTAGAGGCCGGAGGGGGCGACGAGCAGTACTTC
D: -
size: -
V: TRBV9
J: TRBJ2-7

CDR3: CASSRLARGFDGYTF
DNA: TGTGCCAGCAGCCGGTTGGCCAGGGGCTTTGATGGCTACACCTTC
D: -
size: few
V: TRBV28
J: TRBJ1-2

CDR3: CASSQDYGTGDFYEQYF
DNA: TGCGCCAGCAGCCAAGATTACGGGACAGGAGACTTCTACGAGCAGTACTTC
D: TRBD1
size: -
V: TRBV4-3
J: TRBJ2-7

CDR3: CASSLGQGANQPQHF
DNA: TGTGCCAGCAGCCTAGGACAGGGGGCGAATCAGCCCCAGCATTTT
D: TRBD1
size: -
V: TRBV6-5
J: TRBJ1-5

CDR3: CASSPMTGGFGEQYF
DNA: TGTGCCAGCAGCCCAATGACAGGGGGCTTCGGCGAGCAGTACTTC
D: TRBD1
size: few
V: TRBV7-9
J: TRBJ2-7

CDR3: CASSLSEGYYGYTF
DNA: TGTGCCAGCAGTTTATCGGAGGGCTACTATGGCTACACCTTC
D: -
size: -
V: TRBV27
J: TRBJ1-2

CDR3: CASRQVGGGIHEQYF
DNA: TGTGCCAGCAGACAGGTCGGGGGAGGGATCCACGAGCAGTACTTC
D: TRBD2
size: -
V: TRBV7-8
J: TRBJ2-7

CDR3: CASSFTGLAGVSSYEQYF
DNA: TGTGCCAGCAGTTTCACTGGACTAGCGGGGGTTAGCTCCTACGAGCAGTACTTC
D: TRBD2
size: once
V: TRBV27
J: TRBJ2-7

CDR3: CSVVWGNEPFF
DNA: TGCAGCGTTGTTTGGGGCAATGAGCCGTTCTTC
D: -
size: -
V: TRBV29-1
J: TRBJ2-7

CDR3: CSVDISGGEQYF
DNA: TGCAGCGTTGACATTAGCGGGGGCGAGCAGTACTTC
D: TRBD2
size: -
V: TRBV29-1
J: TRBJ2-7

CDR3: CASSEDRGGPYEQYF
DNA: TGTGCCAGCAGCGAAGACAGGGGCGGCCCCTACGAGCAGTACTTC
D: TRBD1
size: -
V: TRBV5-8
J: TRBJ2-7

CDR3: CASTIRFGVRETQYF
DNA: TGTGCCAGCACCATCAGGTTCGGGGTGAGAGAGACCCAGTACTTC
D: -
size: -
V: TRBV27
J: TRBJ2-5

CDR3: CASSLSRGSYEQYF
DNA: TGTGCCAGCAGCTTGTCCAGGGGCTCCTACGAGCAGTACTTC
D: -
size: -
V: TRBV5-5
J: TRBJ2-7

CDR3: CASSFWTGDHNEQFF
DNA: TGTGCCAGCAGCTTCTGGACAGGGGACCACAATGAGCAGTTCTTC
D: TRBD1
size: few
V: TRBV7-9
J: TRBJ2-1

CDR3: CASRGQGLVLYGYTF
DNA: TGTGCCAGCAGGGGACAGGGCCTGGTCTTATATGGCTACACCTTC
D: TRBD1
size: -
V: TRBV6-5
J: TRBJ1-2

CDR3: CASRKGKTEAFF
DNA: TGTGCCAGCAGGAAGGGGAAAACTGAAGCTTTCTTT
D: -
size: few
V: TRBV27
J: TRBJ1-1

CDR3: CASSPGQGSSYEQYF
DNA: TGTGCCAGCAGCCCCGGACAGGGGAGCTCCTACGAGCAGTACTTC
D: TRBD1
size: -
V: TRBV7-9
J: TRBJ2-7

CDR3: CASSQERGRYGYTF
DNA: TGCGCCAGCAGCCAAGAGCGAGGGCGCTATGGCTACACCTTC
D: -
size: -
V: TRBV4-3
J: TRBJ1-2

CDR3: CASSPLAGGMGNEQFF
DNA: TGTGCCAGTAGCCCCCTAGCGGGAGGGATGGGAAATGAGCAGTTCTTC
D: TRBD2
size: -
V: TRBV19
J: TRBJ2-1

CDR3: CASSAGTAYGYTF
DNA: TGTGCCAGTAGCGCCGGGACAGCATATGGCTACACCTTC
D: TRBD1
size: -
V: TRBV19
J: TRBJ1-2

CDR3: CASSPGVTFLPYEQYF
DNA: TGTGCCAGCTCACCTGGAGTAACTTTTCTACCCTACGAGCAGTACTTC
D: -
size: -
V: TRBV18
J: TRBJ2-7

CDR3: CASSLGSLAYTGELFF
DNA: TGTGCCAGCAGCTTAGGTTCTCTAGCCTACACCGGGGAGCTGTTTTTT
D: -
size: -
V: TRBV11-3
J: TRBJ2-2

CDR3: CASSEITGDLDRFF
DNA: TGTGCCAGCAGTGAAATCACAGGGGACCTGGACCGGTTCTTC
D: TRBD1
size: -
V: TRBV6-1
J: TRBJ2-1

CDR3: CASSYSSTGELFF
DNA: TGTGCCAGCAGTTACTCGAGCACCGGGGAGCTGTTTTTT
D: -
size: -
V: TRBV6-5
J: TRBJ2-2

CDR3: CASRGRDRSLMNTEAFF
DNA: TGCGCCAGCAGAGGAAGAGACAGGAGCCTCATGAACACTGAAGCTTTCTTT
D: -
size: -
V: TRBV10-2
J: TRBJ1-1

CDR3: CSVEDLGKGRYEQYF
DNA: TGCAGCGTTGAAGATCTTGGGAAGGGGAGGTACGAGCAGTACTTC
D: -
size: -
V: TRBV29-1
J: TRBJ2-7

CDR3: CASSQSPGGRVEQYF
DNA: TGCGCCAGCAGCCAATCCCCGGGGGGGCGGGTCGAGCAGTACTTC
D: TRBD2
size: -
V: TRBV4-3
J: TRBJ2-7

CDR3: CASSPADREETQYF
DNA: TGTGCCAGCAGTCCAGCCGACAGAGAAGAGACCCAGTACTTC
D: -
size: -
V: TRBV27
J: TRBJ2-5

CDR3: CAWSLQGAVYEQYF
DNA: TGTGCCTGGAGCCTCCAGGGGGCGGTCTACGAGCAGTACTTC
D: TRBD1
size: -
V: TRBV30
J: TRBJ2-7

CDR3: CASSGSGGTDTQYF
DNA: TGCGCCAGCAGCGGTAGCGGGGGCACAGATACGCAGTATTTT
D: TRBD2
size: -
V: TRBV5-1
J: TRBJ2-3

CDR3: CASSTSYEQYF
DNA: TGCGCCAGCAGTACATCCTACGAGCAGTACTTC
D: -
size: few
V: TRBV10-2
J: TRBJ2-7

CDR3: CASSHYVKCRKNYGYTF
DNA: TGTGCCAGCAGCCACTACGTTAAGTGCCGAAAGAACTATGGCTACACCTTC
D: -
size: -
V: TRBV7-7
J: TRBJ1-2

CDR3: CASRSYAGGSRNEQFF
DNA: TGTGCCAGCAGAAGTTACGCGGGAGGGTCCCGCAATGAGCAGTTCTTC
D: -
size: -
V: TRBV21-1
J: TRBJ2-1

CDR3: CAWRQGSGRWNEQFF
DNA: TGTGCCTGGAGGCAAGGTAGCGGGAGATGGAATGAGCAGTTCTTC
D: TRBD2
size: -
V: TRBV30
J: TRBJ2-1

CDR3: CASRFSLSDRGQDGYTF
DNA: TGTGCCAGCAGGTTTTCGTTATCGGACAGGGGGCAGGATGGCTACACCTTC
D: TRBD1
size: -
V: TRBV9
J: TRBJ1-2

CDR3: CATSRGDGADTQYF
DNA: TGTGCCACCAGCAGAGGGGATGGGGCCGATACGCAGTATTTT
D: -
size: once
V: TRBV15
J: TRBJ2-3

CDR3: CASSPLAKNIQYF
DNA: TGTGCCAGCAGCCCCTTAGCCAAAAACATTCAGTACTTC
D: -
size: -
V: TRBV11-2
J: TRBJ2-4

CDR3: CASGTGLAGAEQYF
DNA: TGCGCCAGCGGAACGGGACTAGCGGGAGCCGAGCAGTACTTC
D: TRBD2
size: few
V: TRBV10-2
J: TRBJ2-7

CDR3: CASSLAGREQYF
DNA: TGTGCCAGCAGTTTGGCAGGGCGTGAGCAGTACTTC
D: -
size: -
V: TRBV28
J: TRBJ2-7

CDR3: CASSHPGQIYNYGYTF
DNA: TGTGCCAGCAGTCACCCCGGACAGATTTATAACTATGGCTACACCTTC
D: -
size: -
V: TRBV6-6
J: TRBJ1-2

CDR3: CASSSGTGLSPLHF
DNA: TGTGCCAGCAGTTCCGGGACAGGGCTCTCACCCCTCCACTTT
D: TRBD1
size: -
V: TRBV27
J: TRBJ1-6

CDR3: CASSWTSADFYEQYF
DNA: TGCGCCAGCAGCTGGACTAGCGCTGATTTTTACGAGCAGTACTTC
D: TRBD2
size: few
V: TRBV5-1
J: TRBJ2-7

CDR3: CASSFGQGANEQFF
DNA: TGTGCCAGCAGTTTCGGACAGGGGGCCAATGAGCAGTTCTTC
D: TRBD1
size: -
V: TRBV27
J: TRBJ2-1